The T cell receptor beta chain described here comes from a study of CXCR3-negative and CXCR3-positive naive CD8 T cells. The TRB libraries of cDNA were built by UMI-labeled 5' RACE. Using the 5' RACE reads, TCRdb records one entry per CDR3 protein without DNA. This sample's table has some 130,000 distinct CDR3 sequences. This CDR3 has 13 residues. The source material was naive CXCR3- CD8+ T cells from blood. The subset here: CD45RO-CCR7+CD27+CD95- naive CD8+ T cells lacking CXCR3 (TNR3-). J is TRBJ2-2 and V is TRBV12-3 or TRBV12-4. The receptor comes from a human donor in good health. Some clones in this sample may be carry-over from other donors' samples. The CDR3: CASTPGATGELFF.